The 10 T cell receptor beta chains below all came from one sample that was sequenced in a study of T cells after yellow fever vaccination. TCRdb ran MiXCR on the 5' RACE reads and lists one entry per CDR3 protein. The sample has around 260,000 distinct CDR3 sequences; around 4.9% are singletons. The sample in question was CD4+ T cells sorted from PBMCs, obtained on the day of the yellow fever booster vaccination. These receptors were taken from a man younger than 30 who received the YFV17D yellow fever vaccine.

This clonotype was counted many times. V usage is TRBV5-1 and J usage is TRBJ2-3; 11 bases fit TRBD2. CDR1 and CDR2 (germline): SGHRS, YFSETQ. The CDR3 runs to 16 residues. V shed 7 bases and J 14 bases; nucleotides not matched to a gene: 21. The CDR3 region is CASDLGLAGGEAGSYF. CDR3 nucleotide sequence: TGCGCCAGCGACCTAGGACTAGCGGGTGGAGAAGCCGGTTCGTATTTT.

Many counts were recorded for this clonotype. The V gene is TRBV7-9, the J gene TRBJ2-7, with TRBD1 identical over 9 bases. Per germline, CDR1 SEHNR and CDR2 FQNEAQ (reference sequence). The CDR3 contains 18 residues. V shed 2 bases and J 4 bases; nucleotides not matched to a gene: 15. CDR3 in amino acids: CASSLYRGPSIMGYEQYV. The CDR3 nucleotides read TGTGCCAGCAGCTTATACAGGGGGCCCTCCATAATGGGTTACGAGCAGTACGTC.

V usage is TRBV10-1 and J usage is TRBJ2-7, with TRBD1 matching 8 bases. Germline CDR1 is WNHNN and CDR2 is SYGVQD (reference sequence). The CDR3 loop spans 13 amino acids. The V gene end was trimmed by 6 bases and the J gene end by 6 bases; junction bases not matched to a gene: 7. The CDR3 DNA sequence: TGCGCCAGCAGCCCGGACAGGGTAGGCGAGCAGTACTTC. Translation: CASSPDRVGEQYF.

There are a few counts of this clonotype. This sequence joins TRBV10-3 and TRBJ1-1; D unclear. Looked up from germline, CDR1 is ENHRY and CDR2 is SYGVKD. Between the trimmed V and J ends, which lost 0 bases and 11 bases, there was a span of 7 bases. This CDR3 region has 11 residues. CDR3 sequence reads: CAISESGGAFF. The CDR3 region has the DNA TGTGCCATCAGTGAGTCGGGAGGGGCTTTCTTT.

CDR3 DNA sequence: TGTGCCAGCAGCCAAGATATCAAACGAAGCTCCTATAATTCACCCCTCCACTTT. Protein: CASSQDIKRSSYNSPLHF. V and J are TRBV4-2 and TRBJ1-6; no definite D call. The CDR3 has 18 amino acids. Trimming cost V 0 bases and J 0 bases, with 12 bases left between them. CDR1 is LGHNA and CDR2 is YNFKEQ in the germline V gene.

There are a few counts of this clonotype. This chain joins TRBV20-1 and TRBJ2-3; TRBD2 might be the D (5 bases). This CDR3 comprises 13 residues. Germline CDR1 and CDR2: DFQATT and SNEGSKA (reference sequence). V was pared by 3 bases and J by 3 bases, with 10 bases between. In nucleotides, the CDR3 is TGCAGTGCTAGTAATTCGGGGACAGATACGCAGTATTTT. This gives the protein CSASNSGTDTQYF.

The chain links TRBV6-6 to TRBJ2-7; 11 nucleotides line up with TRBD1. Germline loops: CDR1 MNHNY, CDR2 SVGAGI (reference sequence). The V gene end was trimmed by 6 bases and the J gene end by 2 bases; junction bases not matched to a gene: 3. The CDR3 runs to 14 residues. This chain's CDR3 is CASRGQGGAYEQYF. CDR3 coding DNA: TGTGCCAGCAGGGGACAGGGGGGCGCCTACGAGCAGTACTTC.

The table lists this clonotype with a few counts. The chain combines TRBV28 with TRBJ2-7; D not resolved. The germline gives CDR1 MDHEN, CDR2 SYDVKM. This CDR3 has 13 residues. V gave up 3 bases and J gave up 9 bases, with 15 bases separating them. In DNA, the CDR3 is TGTGCCAGCAGTTTCCCCGCTCCATCTGTGCAGTACTTC. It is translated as CASSFPAPSVQYF.

The CDR3, as DNA: TGCAGTGCTAGTGGGACGGCAATAAAATCAGATACGCAGTATTTT. This codes for CSASGTAIKSDTQYF. This chain uses TRBV20-1 with TRBJ2-3, with D perhaps TRBD1 or TRBD2 (5 bases each). The CDR3 length is 15 residues. The ends were cut back, 3 bases at V and 4 bases at J, with 17 bases in the middle. Germline loops: CDR1 DFQATT, CDR2 SNEGSKA (reference sequence).

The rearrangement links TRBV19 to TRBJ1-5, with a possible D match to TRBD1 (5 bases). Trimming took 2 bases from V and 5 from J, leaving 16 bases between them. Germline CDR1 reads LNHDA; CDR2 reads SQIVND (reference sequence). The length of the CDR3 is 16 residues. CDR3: CASSIWGQVLYQPQHF. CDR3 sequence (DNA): TGTGCCAGTAGTATATGGGGCCAGGTCCTGTATCAGCCCCAGCATTTT.